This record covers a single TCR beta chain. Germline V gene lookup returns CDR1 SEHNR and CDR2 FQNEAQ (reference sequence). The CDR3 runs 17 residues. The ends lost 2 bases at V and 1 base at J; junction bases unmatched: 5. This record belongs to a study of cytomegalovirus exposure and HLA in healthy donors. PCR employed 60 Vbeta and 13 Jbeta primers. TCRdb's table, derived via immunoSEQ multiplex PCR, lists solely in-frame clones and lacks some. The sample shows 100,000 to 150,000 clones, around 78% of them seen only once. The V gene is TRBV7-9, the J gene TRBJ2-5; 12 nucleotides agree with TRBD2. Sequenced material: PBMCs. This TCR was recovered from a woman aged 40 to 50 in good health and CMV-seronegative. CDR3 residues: CASSLWATSGGQETQYF. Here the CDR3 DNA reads TGTGCCAGCAGCTTATGGGCGACTAGCGGGGGCCAAGAGACCCAGTACTTC.